These T cell receptor beta chains were read from a single sample in a study of cytomegalovirus exposure and HLA in healthy donors. Clones were read by immunoSEQ multiplex PCR, and TCRdb kept only the in-frame ones, dropping some. The sample contains fewer than 100,000 clones, about 70% of which appear only once. The material sequenced was PBMCs. The receptors were sampled from a female donor in good health and CMV-seronegative. CDR3s include the opening cysteine and the closing phenylalanine or tryptophan. The D gene is left open where the match is weak. Expanded clones get a size class; other rows say once, few or many, or leave the size out.

j_gene | d_gene | v_gene | abundance | CDR3nt | CDR3aa
TRBJ2-7 | NA | TRBV27 | NA | TGTGCCAGCAGTCCGTACAGCTCCTACGAGCAGTACTTC | CASSPYSSYEQYF
TRBJ1-4 | NA | TRBV5-5 | NA | TGTGCCAGCAGCTTGGGCGGGGCTAATGAAAAACTGTTTTTT | CASSLGGANEKLFF
TRBJ2-5 | TRBD2 | TRBV9 | NA | TGTGCCAGCAGCCCATACTCTAGCGGGGGGGGAGAGACCCAGTACTTC | CASSPYSSGGGETQYF
TRBJ2-1 | NA | TRBV4-1 | NA | TGCGCCAGCAGCCAAGATACGCGGGCCCGGGACAATGAGCAGTTCTTC | CASSQDTRARDNEQFF
TRBJ2-3 | TRBD2 | TRBV4-3 | NA | TGCGCCAGCAGCCAGACTAGCGGCACAGATACGCAGTATTTT | CASSQTSGTDTQYF
TRBJ2-1 | NA | TRBV7-8 | NA | TGTGCCAGCAGCTTAGCCCGCGGAGGTAGCGCGAATGAGCAGTTCTTC | CASSLARGGSANEQFF
TRBJ2-3 | NA | TRBV6-6 | few | TGTGCCAGCAGACTCCGACTAATCACAGATACGCAGTATTTT | CASRLRLITDTQYF
TRBJ2-7 | TRBD1 | TRBV28 | NA | TGTGCCAGCAGACCACAGGGGGCAGGCTACGAGCAGTACTTC | CASRPQGAGYEQYF
TRBJ1-6 | TRBD1 | TRBV5-1 | NA | TGTGCCAGCAGCTTGGGGACAGGGAATTCACCCCTCCACTTT | CASSLGTGNSPLHF
TRBJ1-2 | TRBD1 | TRBV4-2 | few | TGTGCCAGCAGCCAACCCTGGACAGGGGCCCAATTAGCCTACACCTTC | CASSQPWTGAQLAYTF
TRBJ2-7 | NA | TRBV14 | NA | TGTGCCAGCAGCCAAGAACTGGACACGAGCTCCTACGAGCAGTACTTC | CASSQELDTSSYEQYF
TRBJ1-1 | TRBD1 | TRBV27 | once | TGTGCCAGCAGCCTAGGACAGGGGGCGGGGAACACTGAAGCTTTCTTT | CASSLGQGAGNTEAFF
TRBJ2-7 | TRBD1 | TRBV27 | once | TGTGCCAGCAGTTTATCGGGGGGACAGGGCCACGAGCAGTACTTC | CASSLSGGQGHEQYF
TRBJ2-7 | TRBD2 | TRBV2 | NA | TGTGCCCGGAGACTAGCGGGTTCCTACGAGCAGTACTTC | CARRLAGSYEQYF
TRBJ2-7 | TRBD1 | TRBV5-4 | NA | TGTGCCAGCAGCCTACCCCGGACAGGGGGCGTCGAGCAGTACTTC | CASSLPRTGGVEQYF
TRBJ1-5 | TRBD1 | TRBV18 | NA | TGTGCCAGCTCACCCTCAGGGGGGAATCAGCCCCAGCATTTT | CASSPSGGNQPQHF
TRBJ2-2 | NA | TRBV18 | once | TGTGCCAGCTCACCAGGTGGGACTAACACCGGGGAGCTGTTTTTT | CASSPGGTNTGELFF
TRBJ1-6 | NA | TRBV6-1 | NA | TGTGCCAGCAGTGAGCTGCTTGGACAGTCTAATTCACCCCTCCACTTT | CASSELLGQSNSPLHF
TRBJ1-1 | NA | TRBV5-1 | NA | TGCGCCAGCCTCCCGGGCGGGCTTATGAACACTGAAGCTTTCTTT | CASLPGGLMNTEAFF
TRBJ1-2 | NA | TRBV2 | NA | TGTGCCAGCACCCTCCGGAGCATGGATGGCTACACCTTC | CASTLRSMDGYTF
TRBJ2-1 | TRBD1 | TRBV5-6 | once | TGTGCCAGCAGCCCGGACAGGGGGCGCCCCTCGGATGAGCAGTTCTTC | CASSPDRGRPSDEQFF
TRBJ2-7 | NA | TRBV28 | NA | TGTGCCAGCAGACCGGGTCCCATTAGGGAGCAGTACTTC | CASRPGPIREQYF
TRBJ1-1 | TRBD1 | TRBV7-9 | NA | TGTGCCAGCAGCTCAACAACAGGGGAGCGGGCGTTGAACACTGAAGCTTTCTTT | CASSSTTGERALNTEAFF
TRBJ1-3 | TRBD1 | TRBV14 | NA | TGTGCCAGCAGCCAATTTGGCAGGGGGCGAGGTGGAAACACCATATATTTT | CASSQFGRGRGGNTIYF
TRBJ1-2 | NA | TRBV9 | NA | TGTGCCAGCACCCCACACGGGACACAGCAACCGGGCTATGGCTACACCTTC | CASTPHGTQQPGYGYTF
TRBJ1-1 | NA | TRBV10-2 | NA | TGCGCCAGCAATAAGGAGGACAGCACTGAAGCTTTCTTT | CASNKEDSTEAFF
TRBJ1-5 | NA | TRBV28 | NA | TGTGCCAGCACTTTGGAGGCCGGCAATCAGCCCCAGCATTTT | CASTLEAGNQPQHF
TRBJ1-2 | TRBD1 | TRBV13 | NA | TGTGCCAGCAGCTTACAAGGGGACAGGGGCAGCTATGGCTACACCTTC | CASSLQGDRGSYGYTF
TRBJ2-5 | NA | TRBV9 | once | TGTGCCAGCAGCCCACAGGGAATCGCGGAGACCCAGTACTTC | CASSPQGIAETQYF
TRBJ1-2 | NA | TRBV2 | NA | TGTGCCAGCGCCAGGTCCCCTAACTATGGCTACACCTTC | CASARSPNYGYTF
TRBJ2-1 | NA | TRBV6-6 | NA | TGTGCCAGCAGTTACTCGGAGGGTTCGTATCGTGGGCAGTTCTTC | CASSYSEGSYRGQFF
TRBJ1-1 | NA | TRBV30 | NA | TGTGCCTGGAGGAGGGCGAGGACTGAAGCTTTCTTT | CAWRRARTEAFF
TRBJ1-5 | TRBD1 | TRBV7-2 | once | TGTGCCAGCAGCCACGACAGGGTCCCTCATCAGCCCCAGCATTTT | CASSHDRVPHQPQHF
TRBJ1-5 | TRBD1 | TRBV10-3 | NA | TGTGCCATCAGTACCGGGACAGGGACCGGTGTTGAGAACCAGCATTTT | CAISTGTGTGVENQHF
TRBJ1-1 | NA | TRBV7-9 | few | TGTGCCAGCAGCTTACGGGGGTACACTGAAGCTTTCTTT | CASSLRGYTEAFF
TRBJ2-3 | NA | TRBV11-3 | NA | TGTGCCAGCAGACTCCGGGGGGCTACAGATACGCAGTATTTT | CASRLRGATDTQYF
TRBJ1-1 | TRBD1 | TRBV7-9 | few | TGTTCCAGCAGCTTCTTAGGACAGGGCGGGGACACTGAAGCTTTCTTT | CSSSFLGQGGDTEAFF
TRBJ2-3 | NA | TRBV28 | NA | TGTGCCAGCAGTTTGTTTCAGGGTTACACAGATACGCAGTATTTT | CASSLFQGYTDTQYF
TRBJ1-1 | TRBD1 | TRBV29-1 | NA | TGCAGCGTTGAATTGGGACAGGGGAACACTGAAGCTTTCTTT | CSVELGQGNTEAFF
TRBJ2-3 | TRBD2 | TRBV11-2 | NA | TGTGCCAGCAGCTTCGTAGGACTAGCGGGGGGTACAGATACGCAGTATTTT | CASSFVGLAGGTDTQYF